The 12 T cell receptor beta chains reported below all come from one sample, sequenced in a study of cytomegalovirus exposure and HLA in healthy donors. In the PCR, 60 Vbeta and 13 Jbeta primers were used. Clones were sequenced by immunoSEQ multiplex PCR, and TCRdb holds only the in-frame ones, with some missing. The sample lists 90,000 or so clones, roughly 80% seen once, with approximately 3% in the top ten. The sequenced sample was PBMCs. These receptor sequences come from a man aged 30 to 45 in good health and CMV-seropositive.

The gene calls are TRBV6-1 and TRBJ1-2; 7 bases map to TRBD1. The V segment lost 8 bases and the J segment 2 bases; nucleotides outside the gene matches: 5. Germline lookup yields CDR1 MNHNS and CDR2 SASEGT. CDR3 size: 13 residues. CDR3: CASDPRGNYGYTF. The CDR3 nucleotides read TGTGCCAGCGACCCCAGGGGGAACTATGGCTACACCTTC.

This chain connects TRBV15 to TRBJ1-1; a possible D gene is TRBD1 (6 bases). The CDR3 is 16 residues long. CDR1 and CDR2 (germline): LNHNV, YYDKDF (reference sequence). Trimming pared 0 bases from V and 1 base from J, leaving 12 bases between. The CDR3 reads CATSRDPTGWNTEAFF. In nucleotides, the CDR3 is TGTGCCACCAGCAGAGATCCCACAGGGTGGAACACTGAAGCTTTCTTT. Drawing the rest from reference TRBV15 and TRBJ1-1, the complete variable domain is DAMVIQNPRYQVTQFGKPVTLSCSQTLNHNVMYWYQQKSSQAPKLLFHYYDKDFNNEADTPDNFQSRRPNTSFCFLDIRSPGLGDTAMYLCATSRDPTGWNTEAFFGQGTRLTVV.

The chain links TRBV11-3 to TRBJ2-1; 8 positions agree with TRBD1. This CDR3 is built from 17 residues. Germline V lookup: CDR1 SGHNT, CDR2 YENEEA. V lost 4 bases, J lost 2 bases, and 10 bases stayed unmatched. The CDR3 DNA follows: TGTGCCAGCAGCTCCGCCCGGACAGGGATGCCCTACAATGAGCAGTTCTTC. Its protein product is CASSSARTGMPYNEQFF.

This clone has only one observation. This chain links TRBV9 with TRBJ2-3, with D possibly being TRBD2 (6 bases). The CDR3 has 15 residues. V dropped 1 base and J dropped 0 bases, with 9 bases sitting between them. Germline-derived CDR1 and CDR2 are SGDLS and YYNGEE. The DNA of the CDR3 is TGTGCCAGCAGCGTATTTAGCGGAAGCACAGATACGCAGTATTTT. Encoded protein: CASSVFSGSTDTQYF.

The CDR3 DNA reads as TGTGCCAGCAGTGACGGTGGGCCAGGGGCTGAAGCTTTCTTT. Its protein is CASSDGGPGAEAFF. The chain uses TRBV2 and TRBJ1-1, with TRBD1 as a possible D gene (6 bases). With 3 bases removed from V and 6 bases from J, the gap between germline ends came to 14 bases. This CDR3 region has 14 residues. CDR1 SNHLY and CDR2 FYNNEI come from the germline V gene. The full variable domain, rest sourced from reference TRBV2 and TRBJ1-1, is EPEVTQTPSHQVTQMGQEVILRCVPISNHLYFYWYRQILGQKVEFLVSFYNNEISEKSEIFDDQFSVERPDGSNFTLKIRSTKLEDSAMYFCASSDGGPGAEAFFGQGTRLTVV.

The chain carries TRBV7-7 and TRBJ2-1; TRBD2 might be the D (6 bases). The CDR3 totals 15 residues. CDR1 is SSHAT and CDR2 is FNYEAQ in the germline V gene (reference sequence). The germline V and J ends were trimmed by 5 bases and 8 bases, with 19 bases remaining between them. The CDR3 region is CASSQGLAKKDEQFF. The CDR3 DNA reads as TGTGCCAGCAGCCAGGGACTTGCGAAGAAGGATGAGCAGTTCTTC.

This rearrangement joins TRBV4-3 to TRBJ2-1, with 8 bases identical to TRBD2. V shed 4 bases and J 5 bases; nucleotides not matched to a gene: 7. Germline CDR1 reads LGHNA; CDR2 reads YSLEER. This CDR3 spans 15 amino acids. CDR3 DNA: TGCGCCAGCAGCCTGAGCGGGAGTAACCACAATGAGCAGTTCTTC. The encoded protein is CASSLSGSNHNEQFF.

V gene TRBV5-5 combines with J gene TRBJ2-1; 10 positions agree with TRBD2. V lost 0 bases to trimming and J lost 2 bases; unmatched junction nucleotides: 2. CDR1 SGHKS and CDR2 YYEKEE come from the germline V gene (reference sequence). This CDR3 is built from 16 residues. CDR3 DNA: TGTGCCAGCAGCTTGGGACTAGCGGGCCCCTACAATGAGCAGTTCTTC. Translated, it gives CASSLGLAGPYNEQFF.

This clone has a handful of counts. This chain connects TRBV4-1 to TRBJ2-7; 9 bases are shared with TRBD1. The CDR3 contains 15 residues. Germline trimming cut 1 base from V and 6 bases from J; bases unmatched to any gene: 7. In germline, CDR1 is MGHRA, CDR2 YSYEKL. The CDR3: CASSQAATGGGEQYF. In nucleotides, the CDR3 is TGCGCCAGCAGCCAAGCGGCGACAGGGGGTGGCGAGCAGTACTTC.

This rearrangement joins TRBV5-5 to TRBJ1-1; D uncertain. Germline-derived CDR1 and CDR2 are SGHKS and YYEKEE (reference sequence). The CDR3 runs to 13 residues. With 4 bases removed from V and 0 bases from J, the gap between germline ends came to 7 bases. For the CDR3, the DNA is TGTGCCAGCAGCCCGGACTTGAACACTGAAGCTTTCTTT. Its translation: CASSPDLNTEAFF.

The V gene is TRBV5-4, the J gene TRBJ2-1; 11 bases map to TRBD2. This CDR3 has 18 residues. The V gene's germline CDR1 is SGHNT and CDR2 YYREEE (reference sequence). V trimming: 3 bases; J trimming: 0 bases; junction bases outside the gene matches: 8. CDR3 bases: TGTGCCAGCAGCTCTAGCGGGAGGACAACGAGCTCCTACAATGAGCAGTTCTTC. It yields the protein CASSSSGRTTSSYNEQFF.

J is TRBJ1-6 and V is TRBV12-5, with D unclear. Deletions cut 2 bases from V and 5 bases from J, with 10 bases between. In germline, CDR1 is LGHNT, CDR2 FRNRAP. The CDR3 sequence is 15 residues long. CDR3 DNA sequence: TGTGCTAGTGGTTTGTCGGGGAGGAATAATTCACCCCTCCACTTT. This codes for CASGLSGRNNSPLHF. The variable domain in full, completed from reference TRBV12-5 and TRBJ1-6, reads DARVTQTPRHKVTEMGQEVTMRCQPILGHNTVFWYRQTMMQGLELLAYFRNRAPLDDSGMPKDRFSAEMPDATLATLKIQPSEPRDSAVYFCASGLSGRNNSPLHFGNGTRLTVT.